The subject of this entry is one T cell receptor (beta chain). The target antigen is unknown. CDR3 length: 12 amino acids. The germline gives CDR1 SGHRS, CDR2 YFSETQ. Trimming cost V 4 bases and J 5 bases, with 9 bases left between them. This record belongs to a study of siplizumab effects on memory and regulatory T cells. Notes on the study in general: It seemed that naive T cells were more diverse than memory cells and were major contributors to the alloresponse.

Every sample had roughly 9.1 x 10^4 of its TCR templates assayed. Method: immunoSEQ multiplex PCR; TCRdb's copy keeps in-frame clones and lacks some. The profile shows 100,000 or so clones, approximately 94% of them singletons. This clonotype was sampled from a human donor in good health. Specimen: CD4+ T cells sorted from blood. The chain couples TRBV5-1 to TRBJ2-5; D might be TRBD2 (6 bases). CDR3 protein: CASSRGWETQYF. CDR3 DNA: TGCGCCAGCAGCCGGGGGTGGGAGACCCAGTACTTC. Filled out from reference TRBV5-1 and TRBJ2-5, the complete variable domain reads KAGVTQTPRYLIKTRGQQVTLSCSPISGHRSVSWYQQTPGQGLQFLFEYFSETQRNKGNFPGRFSGRQFSNSRSEMNVSTLELGDSALYLCASSRGWETQYFGPGTRLLVL.